This is a list of T cell receptor beta chains from one sample in a study of T cells in Graves' hyperthyroidism and ophthalmopathy. TCRdb itself ran the multiplex PCR reads through MiXCR, one entry per CDR3 protein. The sample lists around 720,000 distinct CDR3 sequences, 30% to 40% occurring once. The sequenced sample was blood. All receptors come from a woman aged 40 to 50 with Graves' hyperthyroidism. Both conserved end residues are part of each CDR3. D genes are given only for firm matches. Size is omitted from some rows. Given values are once, few, many or a class for expanded clones.

TRBJ2-7 few TRBV6-5 - TGTGCCAGCAGTTACGGGGAGGACTACGAGCAGTACTTC CASSYGEDYEQYF
TRBJ2-5 - TRBV5-1 TRBD2 TGCGCCAGCAACTCGGTAGCGGGAGTTATTGAGACCCAGTACTTC CASNSVAGVIETQYF
TRBJ2-5 few TRBV3-1 - TGTGCCAGCAGCCAATTCAGAGGGTACAGAGAGACCCAGTACTTC CASSQFRGYRETQYF
TRBJ1-1 many TRBV25-1 - TGTGCCAGCAGTGGTGTCATGAACACTGAAGCTTTCTTT CASSGVMNTEAFF
TRBJ1-2 many TRBV29-1 - TGCAGCGTTGAAACAAGCCGGGGCGGTGGCTACACCTTC CSVETSRGGGYTF
TRBJ1-2 many TRBV6-5 TRBD1 TGTGCCAGCAGTCTTAGGACAGGGGTCGGCTACACCTTC CASSLRTGVGYTF
TRBJ2-2 - TRBV10-1 - TGCGCCACGCGGTCGAACACCGGGGAGCTGTTTTTT CATRSNTGELFF
TRBJ2-7 few TRBV6-6 TRBD1 TGTGCCAGCAGTTGGACAGGGGCGCAGTACGAGCAGTACTTC CASSWTGAQYEQYF
TRBJ1-1 - TRBV20-1 TRBD1 TGCAGTGCTAGAAAGGGGGCCCCGATGAACACTGAAGCTTTCTTT CSARKGAPMNTEAFF
TRBJ1-4 - TRBV7-9 - TGTGCCAGCAGCTTAGCCCCCCCGAGGGCGTTTGAAGAAAAACTGTTTTTT CASSLAPPRAFEEKLFF
TRBJ2-7 few TRBV29-1 - TGCAGCGTTGGACAACCTGACTACGAGCAGTACTTC CSVGQPDYEQYF
TRBJ2-7 - TRBV5-1 TRBD1 TGCGCCAGCAGCCAAGACGCGGGGGACAGGGTTACCTACGAGCAGTACTTC CASSQDAGDRVTYEQYF
TRBJ1-5 - TRBV7-9 TRBD1 TGTGCCAGCACCACAGGGGGCAATCAGCCCCAGCATTTT CASTTGGNQPQHF
TRBJ1-5 few TRBV6-1 - TGTGCCAGCAGCGCCGAGCCGCGAAATCAGCCCCAGCATTTT CASSAEPRNQPQHF
TRBJ1-2 many TRBV12-3/TRBV12-4 - TGTGCCAGCAGCCAGGGCTATGGCTACACCTTC CASSQGYGYTF
TRBJ1-2 many TRBV5-6 TRBD1 TGTGCCAGCAGCCCGACAGGGGTTAGGGACTATGGCTACACCTTC CASSPTGVRDYGYTF
TRBJ2-5 - TRBV5-1 - TGCGCCAGCAGCCAAGATCGTGGGGGTGACCAAGAGACCCAGTACTTC CASSQDRGGDQETQYF